These T cell receptor beta chains were read from a single sample in a study of blood T cell repertoires in COVID-19. Sequenced by immunoSEQ multiplex PCR; TCRdb stores in-frame clones only, minus some. The sample consists of some 150,000 clones, more than 80% of them appearing once. Material for sequencing was peripheral blood. These TCRs come from a human donor with acute or convalescent COVID-19. The donor label of this sample is uncertain. Each CDR3 is given with its conserved first and last residue. The order of the fields is V gene, CDR3 protein.

V: TRBV20-1
CDR3: CSASLRTVSNQPQHF

V: TRBV25-1
CDR3: CASSEGGGATNEKLFF

V: TRBV9
CDR3: CASSRIRDSTYGYTF

V: TRBV6-5
CDR3: CASSYRGGTEAFF

V: TRBV4-1
CDR3: CASSQDLRQGTEAFF

V: TRBV5-1
CDR3: CASSFVGQGDTEAFF

V: TRBV11-2
CDR3: CASSPTGPPEAFF

V: TRBV2
CDR3: CASSPAGTQDGTQYF

V: TRBV25-1
CDR3: CASTPPTGEAFF

V: TRBV24-1
CDR3: CATSAHGQGARNTEAFF

V: TRBV10-3
CDR3: CAISEGTGSEKLFF

V: TRBV2
CDR3: CASSAQVFNTEAFF